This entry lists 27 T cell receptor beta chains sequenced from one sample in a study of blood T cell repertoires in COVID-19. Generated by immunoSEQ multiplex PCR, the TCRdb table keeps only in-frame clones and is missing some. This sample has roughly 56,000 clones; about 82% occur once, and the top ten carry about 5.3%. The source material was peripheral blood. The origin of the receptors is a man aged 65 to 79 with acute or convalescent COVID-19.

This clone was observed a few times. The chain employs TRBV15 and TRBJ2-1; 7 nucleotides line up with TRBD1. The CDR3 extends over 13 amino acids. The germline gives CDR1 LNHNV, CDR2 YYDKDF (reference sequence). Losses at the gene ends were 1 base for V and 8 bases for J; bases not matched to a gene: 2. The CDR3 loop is CATSRGQGYEQFF. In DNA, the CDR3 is TGTGCCACCAGCAGAGGACAGGGCTATGAGCAGTTCTTC. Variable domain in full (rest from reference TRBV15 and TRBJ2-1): DAMVIQNPRYQVTQFGKPVTLSCSQTLNHNVMYWYQQKSSQAPKLLFHYYDKDFNNEADTPDNFQSRRPNTSFCFLDIRSPGLGDTAMYLCATSRGQGYEQFFGPGTRLTVL.

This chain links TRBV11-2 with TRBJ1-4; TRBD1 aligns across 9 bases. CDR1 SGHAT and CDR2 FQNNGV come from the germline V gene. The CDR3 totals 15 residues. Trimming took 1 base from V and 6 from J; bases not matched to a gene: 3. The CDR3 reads CASSLGGTGYEKLFF. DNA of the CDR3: TGTGCCAGCAGCTTAGGCGGGACAGGGTATGAAAAACTGTTTTTT.

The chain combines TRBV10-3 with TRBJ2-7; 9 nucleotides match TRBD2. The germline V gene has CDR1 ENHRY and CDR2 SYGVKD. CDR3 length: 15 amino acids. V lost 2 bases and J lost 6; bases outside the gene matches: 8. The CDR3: CAISESGGIDLEQYF. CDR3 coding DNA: TGTGCCATCAGTGAGAGCGGGGGGATAGATCTCGAGCAGTACTTC.

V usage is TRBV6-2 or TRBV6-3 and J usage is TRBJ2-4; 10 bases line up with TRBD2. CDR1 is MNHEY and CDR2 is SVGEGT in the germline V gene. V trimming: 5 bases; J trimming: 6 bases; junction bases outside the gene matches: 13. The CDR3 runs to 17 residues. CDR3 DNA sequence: TGTGCCAGCAGTCGCGAGGTTCGGACTAGCGGCGGAAACATTCAGTACTTC. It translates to CASSREVRTSGGNIQYF.

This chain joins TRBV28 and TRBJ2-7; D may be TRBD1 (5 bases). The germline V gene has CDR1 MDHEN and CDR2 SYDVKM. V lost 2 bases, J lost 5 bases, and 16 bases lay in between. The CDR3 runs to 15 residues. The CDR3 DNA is TGTGCCAGCAGTTTACCTCTAGACAGAATCCACGAGCAGTACTTC. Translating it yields CASSLPLDRIHEQYF.

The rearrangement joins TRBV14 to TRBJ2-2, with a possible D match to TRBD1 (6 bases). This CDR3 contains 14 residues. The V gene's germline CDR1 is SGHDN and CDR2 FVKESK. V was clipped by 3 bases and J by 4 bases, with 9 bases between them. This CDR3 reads CASSHTGSTGELFF. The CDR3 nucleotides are TGTGCCAGCAGCCACACAGGGAGCACCGGGGAGCTGTTTTTT.

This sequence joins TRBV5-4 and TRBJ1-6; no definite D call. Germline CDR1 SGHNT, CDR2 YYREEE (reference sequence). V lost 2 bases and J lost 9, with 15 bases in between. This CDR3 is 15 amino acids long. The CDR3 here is CASSLLPGSSSPLHF. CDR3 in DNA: TGTGCCAGCAGCTTATTACCGGGGTCCAGTTCACCCCTCCACTTT.

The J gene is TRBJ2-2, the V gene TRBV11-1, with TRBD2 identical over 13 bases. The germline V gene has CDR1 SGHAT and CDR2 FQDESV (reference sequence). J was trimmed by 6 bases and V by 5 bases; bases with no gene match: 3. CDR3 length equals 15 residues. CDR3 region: CASSRGLAGSGELFF. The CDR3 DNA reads TGTGCCAGCAGCCGGGGACTAGCGGGGTCCGGGGAGCTGTTTTTT.

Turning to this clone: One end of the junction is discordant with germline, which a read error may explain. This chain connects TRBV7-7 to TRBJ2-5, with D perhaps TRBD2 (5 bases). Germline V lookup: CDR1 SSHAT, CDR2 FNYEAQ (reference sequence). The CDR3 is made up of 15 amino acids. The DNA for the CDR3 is TGTGCTAGCAGCTCAACCCCGGGGAGTCAAGAGACCCAGTACTTC. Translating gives CASSSTPGSQETQYF.

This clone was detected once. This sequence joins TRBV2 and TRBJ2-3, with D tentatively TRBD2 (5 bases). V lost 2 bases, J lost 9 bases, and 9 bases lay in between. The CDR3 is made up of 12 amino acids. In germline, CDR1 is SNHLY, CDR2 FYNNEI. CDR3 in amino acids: CASSELRGTQYF. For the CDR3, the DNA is TGTGCCAGCAGTGAACTCCGAGGGACGCAGTATTTT.

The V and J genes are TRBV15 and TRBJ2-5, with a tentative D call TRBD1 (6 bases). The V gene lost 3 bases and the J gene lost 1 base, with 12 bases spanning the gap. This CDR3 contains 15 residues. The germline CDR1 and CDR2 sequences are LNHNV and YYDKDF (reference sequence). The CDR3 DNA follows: TGTGCCACCAGCAGGGAATCACAGGGCCAAGAGACCCAGTACTTC. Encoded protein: CATSRESQGQETQYF.

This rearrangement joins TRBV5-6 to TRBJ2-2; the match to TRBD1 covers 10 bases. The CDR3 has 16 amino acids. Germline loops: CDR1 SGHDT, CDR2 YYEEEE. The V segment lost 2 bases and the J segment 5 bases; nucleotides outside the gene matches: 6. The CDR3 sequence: CASSFSGTGVTGELFF. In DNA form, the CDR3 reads TGTGCCAGCAGCTTTTCCGGGACAGGGGTGACCGGGGAGCTGTTTTTT. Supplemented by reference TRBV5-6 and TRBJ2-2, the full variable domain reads DAGVTQSPTHLIKTRGQQVTLRCSPKSGHDTVSWYQQALGQGPQFIFQYYEEEERQRGNFPDRFSGHQFPNYSSELNVNALLLGDSALYLCASSFSGTGVTGELFFGEGSRLTVL.

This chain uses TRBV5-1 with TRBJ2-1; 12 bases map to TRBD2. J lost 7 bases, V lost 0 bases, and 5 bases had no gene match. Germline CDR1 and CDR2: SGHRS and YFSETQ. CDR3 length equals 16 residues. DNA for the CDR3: TGCGCCAGCAGCTTGGACCTAGCGGGGGGGAGGAATGAGCAGTTCTTC. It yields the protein CASSLDLAGGRNEQFF.

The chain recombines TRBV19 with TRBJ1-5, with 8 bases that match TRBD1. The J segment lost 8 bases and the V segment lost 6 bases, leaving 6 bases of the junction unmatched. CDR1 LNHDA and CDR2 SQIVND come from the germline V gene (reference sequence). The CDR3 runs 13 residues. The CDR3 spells CASSMGQVKPQHF. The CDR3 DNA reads TGTGCCAGTAGCATGGGACAGGTCAAGCCCCAGCATTTT.

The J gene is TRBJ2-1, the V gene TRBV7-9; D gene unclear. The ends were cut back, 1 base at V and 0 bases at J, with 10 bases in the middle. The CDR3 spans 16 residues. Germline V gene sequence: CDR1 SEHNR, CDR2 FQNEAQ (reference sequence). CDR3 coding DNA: TGTGCCAGCAGCTTAGAAGCGACCGACTCCTACAATGAGCAGTTCTTC. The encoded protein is CASSLEATDSYNEQFF.

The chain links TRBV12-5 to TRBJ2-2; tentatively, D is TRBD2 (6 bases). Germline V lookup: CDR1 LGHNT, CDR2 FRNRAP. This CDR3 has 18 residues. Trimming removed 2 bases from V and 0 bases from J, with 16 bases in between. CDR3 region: CASGLFSGRLANTGELFF. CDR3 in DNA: TGTGCTAGTGGTTTGTTTTCCGGGAGACTCGCGAACACCGGGGAGCTGTTTTTT. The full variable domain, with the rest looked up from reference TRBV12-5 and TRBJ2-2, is DARVTQTPRHKVTEMGQEVTMRCQPILGHNTVFWYRQTMMQGLELLAYFRNRAPLDDSGMPKDRFSAEMPDATLATLKIQPSEPRDSAVYFCASGLFSGRLANTGELFFGEGSRLTVL.

The CDR3 loop reads CASSPGGTPEETQYF. DNA of the CDR3: TGTGCCAGCAGCCCCGGCGGGACCCCGGAAGAGACCCAGTACTTC. The J gene is TRBJ2-5, the V gene TRBV3-1 (or the pseudogene TRBV3-2); tentative D call: TRBD2 (6 bases). The CDR3 is 15 amino acids. Germline V lookup: CDR1 LGHDT, CDR2 YNNKEL (reference sequence). V dropped 4 bases and J dropped 3 bases, with 15 bases sitting between them.

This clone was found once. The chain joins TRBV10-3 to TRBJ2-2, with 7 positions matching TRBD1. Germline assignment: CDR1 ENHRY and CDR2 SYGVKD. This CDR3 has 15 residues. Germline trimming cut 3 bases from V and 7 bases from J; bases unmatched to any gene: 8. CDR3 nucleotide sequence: TGTGCCATCAGTGATCCGACAGGGTTGGACGGGGAGCTGTTTTTT. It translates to CAISDPTGLDGELFF.

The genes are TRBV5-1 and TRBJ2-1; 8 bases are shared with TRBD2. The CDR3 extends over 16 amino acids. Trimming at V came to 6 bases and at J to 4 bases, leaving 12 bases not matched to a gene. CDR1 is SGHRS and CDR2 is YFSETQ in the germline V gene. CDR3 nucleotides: TGCGCCAGCACCCCAATCTACGGGGGGGCTTACAATGAGCAGTTCTTC. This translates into CASTPIYGGAYNEQFF. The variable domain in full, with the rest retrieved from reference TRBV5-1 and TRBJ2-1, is KAGVTQTPRYLIKTRGQQVTLSCSPISGHRSVSWYQQTPGQGLQFLFEYFSETQRNKGNFPGRFSGRQFSNSRSEMNVSTLELGDSALYLCASTPIYGGAYNEQFFGPGTRLTVL.

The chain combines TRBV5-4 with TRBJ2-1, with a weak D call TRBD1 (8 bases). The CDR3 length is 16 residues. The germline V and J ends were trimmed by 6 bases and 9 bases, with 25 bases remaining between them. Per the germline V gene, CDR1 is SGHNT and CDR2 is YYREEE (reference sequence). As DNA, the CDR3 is TGTGCCAGCACCCGAGGACAGGGACAATGGGAGGGTGAGCAGTTCTTC. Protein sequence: CASTRGQGQWEGEQFF.

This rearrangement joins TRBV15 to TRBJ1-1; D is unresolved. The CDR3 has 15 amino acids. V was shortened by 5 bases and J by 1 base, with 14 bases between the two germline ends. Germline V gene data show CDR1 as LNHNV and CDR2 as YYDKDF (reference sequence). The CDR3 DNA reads TGTGCCACCAGCGATTTCCGGGGAGGGAACACTGAAGCTTTCTTT. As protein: CATSDFRGGNTEAFF.

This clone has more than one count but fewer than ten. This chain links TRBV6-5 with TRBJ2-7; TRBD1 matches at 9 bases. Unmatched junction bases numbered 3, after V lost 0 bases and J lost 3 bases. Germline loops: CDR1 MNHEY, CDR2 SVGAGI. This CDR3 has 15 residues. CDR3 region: CASSYSTGGIYEQYF. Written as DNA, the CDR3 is TGTGCCAGCAGTTACTCGACAGGGGGGATCTACGAGCAGTACTTC.

CDR3 residues: CASSALFAETQYF. In DNA form, the CDR3 reads TGTGCCAGTAGCGCCCTATTCGCGGAGACCCAGTACTTC. The chain recombines TRBV19 with TRBJ2-5; unclear D gene. Germline loops: CDR1 LNHDA, CDR2 SQIVND (reference sequence). This CDR3 contains 13 residues. V lost 6 bases and J 5 bases, leaving 13 bases between the germline ends.

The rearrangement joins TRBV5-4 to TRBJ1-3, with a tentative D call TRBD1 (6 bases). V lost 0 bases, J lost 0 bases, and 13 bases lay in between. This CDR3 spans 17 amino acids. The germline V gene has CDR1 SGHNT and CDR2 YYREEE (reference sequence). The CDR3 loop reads CASSLGGGPRSGNTIYF. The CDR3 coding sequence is TGTGCCAGCAGCTTGGGAGGGGGTCCCCGCTCTGGAAACACCATATATTTT.

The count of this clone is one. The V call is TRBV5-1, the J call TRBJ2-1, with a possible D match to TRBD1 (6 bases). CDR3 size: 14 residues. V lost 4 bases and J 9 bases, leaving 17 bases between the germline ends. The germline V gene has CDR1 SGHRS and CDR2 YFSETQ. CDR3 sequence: CASSTNAGVGEQFF. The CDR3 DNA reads TGCGCCAGCAGCACAAACGCAGGGGTCGGTGAGCAGTTCTTC.

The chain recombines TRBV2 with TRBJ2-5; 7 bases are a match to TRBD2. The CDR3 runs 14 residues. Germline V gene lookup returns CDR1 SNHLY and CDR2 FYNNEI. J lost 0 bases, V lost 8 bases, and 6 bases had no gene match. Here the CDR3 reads CASGDYVYQETQYF. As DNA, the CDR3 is TGTGCCAGCGGGGACTACGTGTACCAAGAGACCCAGTACTTC.

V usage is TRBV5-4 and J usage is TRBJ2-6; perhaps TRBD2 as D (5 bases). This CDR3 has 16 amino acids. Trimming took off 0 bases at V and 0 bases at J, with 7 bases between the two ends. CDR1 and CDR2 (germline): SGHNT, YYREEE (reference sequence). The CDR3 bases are TGTGCCAGCAGCTTGGGGGCGGGCTCTGGGGCCAACGTCCTGACTTTC. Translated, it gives CASSLGAGSGANVLTF.